One and the same sample provided the 6 T cell receptor beta chains below, sequenced in a study of T cell responses to AZD1222 COVID-19 vaccine. Assay used: immunoSEQ multiplex PCR; TCRdb lists only in-frame clones, some missing. The sample contains about 130,000 clones, about nine tenths of which appear only once. Source: peripheral blood, taken on day 0 of AZD1222 vaccination. The receptors stem from an adult in good health.

The chain joins TRBV27 to TRBJ1-6, with unresolved D. Trimming cost V 6 bases and J 6 bases, with 24 bases left between them. This CDR3 has 18 residues. Germline CDR1 reads MNHEY; CDR2 reads SMNVEV (reference sequence). CDR3 region: CASSSGAGRLGSNSPLHF. CDR3 bases: TGTGCCAGCAGCTCAGGCGCGGGCCGTCTGGGGAGTAATTCACCCCTCCACTTT.

V is TRBV4-2 and J is TRBJ1-1, with D possibly being TRBD1 (6 bases). In germline, CDR1 is LGHNA, CDR2 YNFKEQ. Trimming stripped 2 bases from V and 0 bases from J, with 13 bases between. The length of the CDR3 is 16 residues. The CDR3 reads CASSQPKGELNTEAFF. The CDR3 DNA sequence: TGTGCCAGCAGCCAACCGAAGGGGGAATTGAACACTGAAGCTTTCTTT.

J is TRBJ1-2 and V is TRBV6-5, with D unresolved. Trimming removed 2 bases at V and 1 base at J, with 11 bases between. In germline, CDR1 is MNHEY, CDR2 SVGAGI. This CDR3 has 15 residues. In nucleotides, the CDR3 is TGTGCCAGCAGTTACGACGGACTAATTAACTATGGCTACACCTTC. Residues: CASSYDGLINYGYTF.

This clone appeared many times. This chain joins TRBV14 and TRBJ1-4; D remains ambiguous. The CDR3 has 14 residues. Germline lookup yields CDR1 SGHDN and CDR2 FVKESK. V lost 2 bases and J lost 6, with 10 bases in between. CDR3 region: CASSQLSVHEKLFF. The DNA of the CDR3 is TGTGCCAGCAGCCAACTATCGGTTCATGAAAAACTGTTTTTT.

The V and J genes are TRBV7-8 and TRBJ1-5; 7 nucleotides line up with TRBD1. The germline gives CDR1 SGHVS, CDR2 FQNEAQ. The trim removed 2 bases at V and 1 base at J, leaving 5 bases unmatched. This CDR3 region has 16 residues. CDR3 sequence reads: CASSLLTGRSNQPQHF. The CDR3 DNA sequence: TGTGCCAGCAGCTTACTGACAGGGCGGAGCAATCAGCCCCAGCATTTT. Together with reference TRBV7-8 and TRBJ1-5, the CDR3 gives the full variable domain: GAGVSQSPRYKVAKRGQDVALRCDPISGHVSLFWYQQALGQGPEFLTYFQNEAQLDKSGLPSDRFFAERPEGSVSTLKIQRTQQEDSAVYLCASSLLTGRSNQPQHFGDGTRLSIL.

This clone has more than one count but fewer than ten. This chain connects TRBV5-1 to TRBJ2-2; D is unresolved. Trimming took off 2 bases at V and 3 bases at J, with 11 bases between the two ends. This CDR3 contains 15 residues. From germline, CDR1 is SGHRS and CDR2 YFSETQ. CDR3 region: CASSFYSPDTGELFF. In DNA, the CDR3 is TGCGCCAGCAGCTTTTACAGTCCCGACACCGGGGAGCTGTTTTTT.